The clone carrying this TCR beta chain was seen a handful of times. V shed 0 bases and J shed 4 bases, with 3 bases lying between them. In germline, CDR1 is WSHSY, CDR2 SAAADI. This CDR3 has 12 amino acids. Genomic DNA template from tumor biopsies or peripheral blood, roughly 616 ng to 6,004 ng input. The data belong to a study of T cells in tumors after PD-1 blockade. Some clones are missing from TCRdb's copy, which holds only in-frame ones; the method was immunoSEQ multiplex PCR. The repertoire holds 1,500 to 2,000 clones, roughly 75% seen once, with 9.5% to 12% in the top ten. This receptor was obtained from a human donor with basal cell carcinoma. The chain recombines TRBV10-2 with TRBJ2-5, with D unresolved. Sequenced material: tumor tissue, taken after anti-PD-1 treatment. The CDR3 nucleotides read TGCGCCAGCAGTGAGTCTGGAGAGACCCAGTACTTC. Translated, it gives CASSESGETQYF.